This T cell receptor (beta chain) was observed in a study of blood T cells in healthy people across ages. The sample providers were healthy Caucasian people from Russia, aged roughly 6 to 95. Germline CDR1 SQVTM, CDR2 ANQGSEA. V was trimmed by 8 bases and J by 0 bases, leaving 12 bases between them. The CDR3 is made up of 13 amino acids. On this clonotype: Its antigen is still unknown.

Points from the study as a whole: Higher naive T cell percentage went strongly together with higher TCR beta diversity.

A sample-barcoded 5' primer and a J-beta primer mix were used in a second PCR of about 6 to 12 cycles. Each of the cDNA molecules was tagged by a template-switch adaptor with 12 random nucleotides. TCRdb reprocessed the 5' RACE reads with MiXCR, giving one entry per CDR3 protein. The data contain about 780,000 distinct CDR3 sequences, about 42% of them singletons. The material sequenced was blood. The rearrangement uses TRBV29-1 and TRBJ2-3, with D perhaps matching TRBD1 or TRBD2 (6 bases each). The receptor comes from an elderly man in good health. CDR3 sequence: CSSRGVSTDTQYF. Written as DNA, the CDR3 is TGCAGCTCGAGGGGGGTTAGCACAGATACGCAGTATTTT.